Listed here are 7 T cell receptor beta chains from one sample, sequenced in a study of cytomegalovirus exposure and HLA in healthy donors. Clones were read by immunoSEQ multiplex PCR, and TCRdb kept only the in-frame ones, dropping some. The profile shows 160,000 or so clones, roughly 86% of them singletons. The sample was PBMCs. The receptors here all came from a man aged 18-30 years in good health and CMV-seropositive.

The V call is TRBV29-1, the J call TRBJ1-4, with D possibly being TRBD1 (5 bases). Trimming took off 1 base at V and 14 bases at J, with 8 bases between the two ends. The CDR3 sequence is 10 residues long. Per the germline V gene, CDR1 is SQVTM and CDR2 is ANQGSEA. CDR3 DNA sequence: TGCAGCGTTGAAGGGGGGGGGCTGTTTTTT. This encodes CSVEGGGLFF.

The chain couples TRBV4-3 to TRBJ2-6; no reliable D call. The CDR3 is 14 amino acids. Per the germline V gene, CDR1 is LGHNA and CDR2 is YSLEER. Trimming removed 0 bases from V and 4 bases from J, with 4 bases in between. The CDR3 sequence: CASSQDSGANVLTF. The CDR3, as DNA: TGCGCCAGCAGCCAAGACTCCGGGGCCAACGTCCTGACTTTC.

The V and J genes are TRBV4-3 and TRBJ2-5, with 7 nucleotides matching TRBD2. The CDR3 covers 17 residues. Germline V gives CDR1 LGHNA, CDR2 YSLEER. With 3 bases clipped from V and 1 base from J, the junction kept 11 bases outside the gene matches. For the CDR3, the DNA is TGCGCCAGCAGCCAGGGAATTGGGCGGGGGATCCAAGAGACCCAGTACTTC. It codes for CASSQGIGRGIQETQYF.

This chain joins TRBV4-3 and TRBJ1-1; TRBD1 matches at 8 bases. The CDR3 has 12 residues. CDR1 is LGHNA and CDR2 is YSLEER in the germline V gene. Trimming at V came to 8 bases and at J to 5 bases, leaving 4 bases not matched to a gene. CDR3 DNA: TGCGCCAGCTCCACAGGGGGGACTGAAGCTTTCTTT. Amino acid sequence: CASSTGGTEAFF.

The rearrangement joins TRBV7-2 to TRBJ2-3; D perhaps matches TRBD2 (5 bases). Deletions cut 5 bases from V and 6 bases from J, with 21 bases between. CDR3 length: 16 residues. Looked up from germline, CDR1 is SGHTA and CDR2 is FQGNSA. CDR3 region: CASSLSGVKVGDTQYF. CDR3 in DNA: TGTGCCAGCAGCCTCTCCGGGGTTAAGGTTGGGGATACGCAGTATTTT.

This chain joins TRBV28 and TRBJ2-7; 11 bases match TRBD1. Germline V gives CDR1 MDHEN, CDR2 SYDVKM. The J segment lost 3 bases and the V segment lost 5 bases, leaving 9 bases of the junction unmatched. The CDR3 is 16 amino acids. As DNA, the CDR3 is TGTGCCAGCAGTAGGGACCCCGGGACAGGGGGCTACGAGCAGTACTTC. The encoded protein is CASSRDPGTGGYEQYF.

The J gene is TRBJ2-7, the V gene TRBV5-6; D may be TRBD1 (6 bases). V was clipped by 4 bases and J by 3 bases, with 14 bases between them. The CDR3 sequence is 14 residues long. CDR1 SGHDT and CDR2 YYEEEE come from the germline V gene. CDR3 region: CASSPGQGHYEQYF. The CDR3 DNA follows: TGTGCCAGCAGCCCGGGACAAGGTCACTACGAGCAGTACTTC.